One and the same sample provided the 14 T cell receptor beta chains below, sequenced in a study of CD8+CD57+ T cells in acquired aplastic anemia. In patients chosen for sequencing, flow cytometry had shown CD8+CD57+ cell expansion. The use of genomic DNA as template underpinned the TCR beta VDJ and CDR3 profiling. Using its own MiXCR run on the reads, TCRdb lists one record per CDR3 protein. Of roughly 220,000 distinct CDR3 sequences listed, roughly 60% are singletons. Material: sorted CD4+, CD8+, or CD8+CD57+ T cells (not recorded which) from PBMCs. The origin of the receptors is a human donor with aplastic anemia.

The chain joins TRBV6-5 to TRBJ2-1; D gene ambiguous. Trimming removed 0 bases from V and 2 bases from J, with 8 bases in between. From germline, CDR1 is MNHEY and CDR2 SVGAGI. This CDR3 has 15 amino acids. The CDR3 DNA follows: TGTGCCAGCAGTTACTCGTACGGGCCCTACAATGAGCAGTTCTTC. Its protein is CASSYSYGPYNEQFF.

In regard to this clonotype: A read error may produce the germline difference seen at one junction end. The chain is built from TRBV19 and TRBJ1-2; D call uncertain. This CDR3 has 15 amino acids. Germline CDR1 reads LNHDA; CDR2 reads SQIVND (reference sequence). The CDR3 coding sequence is TGTGCCAGTAGTATAGTTTACCTCGCCAACTGTGGCTACACCTTC. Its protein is CASSIVYLANCGYTF.

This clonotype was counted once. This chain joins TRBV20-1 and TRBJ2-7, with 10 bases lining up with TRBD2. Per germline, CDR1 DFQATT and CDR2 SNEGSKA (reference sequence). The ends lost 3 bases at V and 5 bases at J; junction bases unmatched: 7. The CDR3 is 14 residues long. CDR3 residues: CSASGLAGVHEQYF. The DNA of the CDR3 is TGCAGTGCTAGTGGGCTAGCGGGAGTTCACGAGCAGTACTTC.

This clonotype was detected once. This CDR3 reads CASSLRGLGEKLFF. The CDR3 DNA follows: TGTGCCAGCAGCTTAAGGGGGCTGGGTGAAAAACTGTTTTTT. The genes are TRBV7-9 and TRBJ1-4; 7 bases map to TRBD1. V lost 2 bases and J lost 7; bases outside the gene matches: 4. Germline V CDR1 and CDR2: SEHNR, FQNEAQ (reference sequence). This CDR3 is 14 amino acids long.

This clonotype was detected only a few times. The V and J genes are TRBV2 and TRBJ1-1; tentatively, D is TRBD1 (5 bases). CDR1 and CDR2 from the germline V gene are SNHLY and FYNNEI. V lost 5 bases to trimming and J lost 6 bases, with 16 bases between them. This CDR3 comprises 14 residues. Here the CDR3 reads CASSNRDSGAEAFF. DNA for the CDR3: TGTGCCAGCAGTAACCGAGACAGCGGGGCTGAAGCTTTCTTT.

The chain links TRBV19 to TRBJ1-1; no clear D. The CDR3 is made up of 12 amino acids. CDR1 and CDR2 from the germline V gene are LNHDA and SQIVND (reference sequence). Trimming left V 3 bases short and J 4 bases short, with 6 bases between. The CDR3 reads CASSIGVTEAFF. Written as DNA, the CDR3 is TGTGCCAGTAGTATTGGTGTCACTGAAGCTTTCTTT.

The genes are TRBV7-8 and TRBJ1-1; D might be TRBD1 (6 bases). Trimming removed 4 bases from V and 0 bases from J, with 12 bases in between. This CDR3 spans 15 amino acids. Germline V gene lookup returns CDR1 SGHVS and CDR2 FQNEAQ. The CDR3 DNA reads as TGTGCCAGCAGCTGGTCAACAGGGATGAACACTGAAGCTTTCTTT. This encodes CASSWSTGMNTEAFF.

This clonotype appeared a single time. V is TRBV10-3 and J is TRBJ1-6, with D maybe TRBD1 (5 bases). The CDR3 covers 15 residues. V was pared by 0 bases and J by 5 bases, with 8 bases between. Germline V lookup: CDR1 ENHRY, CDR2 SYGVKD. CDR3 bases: TGTGCCATCAGTGAGTCGCAGGGCAATAATTCACCCCTCCACTTT. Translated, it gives CAISESQGNNSPLHF.

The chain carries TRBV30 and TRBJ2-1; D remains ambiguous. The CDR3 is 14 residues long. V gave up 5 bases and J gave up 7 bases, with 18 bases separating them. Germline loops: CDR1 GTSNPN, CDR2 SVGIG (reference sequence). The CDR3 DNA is TGTGCCTGGTCTACGTTCGAGGTATTGAATGAGCAGTTCTTC. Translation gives CAWSTFEVLNEQFF.

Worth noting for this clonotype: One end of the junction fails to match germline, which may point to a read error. The CDR3 bases are TGCGCCAGCAGTGGGACTAGCGGGGTCGCAGATACGCAGTATTTT. This sequence encodes CASSGTSGVADTQYF. The chain joins TRBV7-8 to TRBJ2-3, with 13 bases matching TRBD2. The CDR3 length is 15 residues. CDR1 is SGHVS and CDR2 is FQNEAQ in the germline V gene.

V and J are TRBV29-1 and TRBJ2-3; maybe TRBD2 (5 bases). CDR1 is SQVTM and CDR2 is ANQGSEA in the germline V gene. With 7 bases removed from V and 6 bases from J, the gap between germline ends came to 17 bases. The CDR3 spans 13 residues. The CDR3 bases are TGCAGCGCTATAGGACTGGTCGACGATACGCAGTATTTT. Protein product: CSAIGLVDDTQYF.

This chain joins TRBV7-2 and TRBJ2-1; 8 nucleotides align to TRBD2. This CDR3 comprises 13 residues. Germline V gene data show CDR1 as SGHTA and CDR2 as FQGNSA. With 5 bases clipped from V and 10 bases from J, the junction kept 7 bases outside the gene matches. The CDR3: CASSAGTREEQFF. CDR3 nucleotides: TGTGCCAGCAGCGCCGGGACTAGGGAAGAGCAGTTCTTC.

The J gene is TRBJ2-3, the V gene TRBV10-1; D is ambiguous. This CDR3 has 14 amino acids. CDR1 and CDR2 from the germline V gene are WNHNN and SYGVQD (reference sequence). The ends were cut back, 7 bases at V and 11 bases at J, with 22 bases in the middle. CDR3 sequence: CASTLTLRPLEQYF. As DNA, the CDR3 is TGCGCCAGCACCTTGACACTTCGCCCGTTAGAGCAGTATTTT.

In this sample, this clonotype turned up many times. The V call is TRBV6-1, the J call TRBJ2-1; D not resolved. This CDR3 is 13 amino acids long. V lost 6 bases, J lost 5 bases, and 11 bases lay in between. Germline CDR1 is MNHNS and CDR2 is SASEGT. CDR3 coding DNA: TGTGCCAGCAGAAACTGGAAGAACAATGAGCAGTTCTTC. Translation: CASRNWKNNEQFF.